What follows are 4 T cell receptor beta chains derived from one specimen sequenced in a study of blood T cell repertoires in COVID-19. Libraries were prepared by immunoSEQ multiplex PCR; TCRdb keeps only in-frame clonotypes and omits some of them. The sample consists of tens of thousands of clones, around 90% of them appearing once. The sequencing sample was made of peripheral blood. Receptor source: a man aged 40-55 years with COVID-19, enrolled during active disease.

This sequence joins TRBV5-1 and TRBJ1-1, with 9 nucleotides matching TRBD1. The V gene end was trimmed by 4 bases and the J gene end by 4 bases; junction bases not matched to a gene: 11. The CDR3 has 16 amino acids. CDR1 and CDR2 (germline): SGHRS, YFSETQ. The chain's CDR3 is CASSGSRDRAGTEAFF. DNA of the CDR3: TGCGCCAGCAGCGGTTCCCGGGACAGGGCGGGCACTGAAGCTTTCTTT.

Details on this clone: Distinct nucleotide sequences in the sample also encode this CDR3. The rearrangement uses TRBV5-4 and TRBJ2-7, with D uncertain. This CDR3 contains 13 residues. Germline V gives CDR1 SGHNT, CDR2 YYREEE (reference sequence). V lost 0 bases to trimming and J lost 1 base, with 5 bases between them. The CDR3 loop is CASSLAGSYEQYF. DNA for the CDR3: TGTGCCAGCAGCTTGGCAGGATCCTACGAGCAGTACTTC. The complete variable domain, with remaining parts taken from reference TRBV5-4 and TRBJ2-7, reads ETGVTQSPTHLIKTRGQQVTLRCSSQSGHNTVSWYQQALGQGPQFIFQYYREEENGRGNFPPRFSGLQFPNYSSELNVNALELDDSALYLCASSLAGSYEQYFGPGTRLTVT.

This clone was counted once. J is TRBJ1-6 and V is TRBV7-8; D not resolved. Germline CDR1 reads SGHVS; CDR2 reads FQNEAQ. Trimming pared 4 bases from V and 5 bases from J, leaving 24 bases between. The length of the CDR3 is 19 residues. Written as DNA, the CDR3 is TGTGCCAGCAGCTCCTTGTCCGCGGGGAGGCTAGATGATAATTCACCCCTCCACTTT. It translates to CASSSLSAGRLDDNSPLHF. Full variable domain (rest looked up from reference TRBV7-8 and TRBJ1-6): GAGVSQSPRYKVAKRGQDVALRCDPISGHVSLFWYQQALGQGPEFLTYFQNEAQLDKSGLPSDRFFAERPEGSVSTLKIQRTQQEDSAVYLCASSSLSAGRLDDNSPLHFGNGTRLTVT.

J is TRBJ1-5 and V is TRBV19, with D possibly matching TRBD1 (5 bases). Deletions cut 5 bases from V and 0 bases from J, with 8 bases between. The CDR3 runs to 14 residues. Germline V gene data show CDR1 as LNHDA and CDR2 as SQIVND (reference sequence). This CDR3 is CASSQGPSNQPQHF. CDR3 in DNA: TGTGCCAGTAGTCAGGGTCCTAGCAATCAGCCCCAGCATTTT.